The entry below describes one T cell receptor (beta chain). V lost 4 bases and J lost 8; bases outside the gene matches: 6. Germline lookup yields CDR1 SGHRS and CDR2 YFSETQ. The CDR3 contains 13 residues. The data stem from a study of blood T cell repertoires in COVID-19. Study at large: T cells, B-cell-depleted T cells, or PBMCs supplied cDNA or gDNA.

Profiling relied on immunoSEQ multiplex PCR, and the TCRdb table lists in-frame clones only, not all of them. The table lists 100,000 to 130,000 clones, about 90% of them singletons, with under 3% in the top ten. The chain employs TRBV5-1 and TRBJ1-2; TRBD1 matches 9 bases. This clonotype was sampled from a human donor in a cohort sampled during active COVID-19. The sample consisted of peripheral blood. CDR3 DNA: TGCGCCAGCAGCAGGGACAGGGTCGACGGCTACACCTTC. Translating gives CASSRDRVDGYTF.